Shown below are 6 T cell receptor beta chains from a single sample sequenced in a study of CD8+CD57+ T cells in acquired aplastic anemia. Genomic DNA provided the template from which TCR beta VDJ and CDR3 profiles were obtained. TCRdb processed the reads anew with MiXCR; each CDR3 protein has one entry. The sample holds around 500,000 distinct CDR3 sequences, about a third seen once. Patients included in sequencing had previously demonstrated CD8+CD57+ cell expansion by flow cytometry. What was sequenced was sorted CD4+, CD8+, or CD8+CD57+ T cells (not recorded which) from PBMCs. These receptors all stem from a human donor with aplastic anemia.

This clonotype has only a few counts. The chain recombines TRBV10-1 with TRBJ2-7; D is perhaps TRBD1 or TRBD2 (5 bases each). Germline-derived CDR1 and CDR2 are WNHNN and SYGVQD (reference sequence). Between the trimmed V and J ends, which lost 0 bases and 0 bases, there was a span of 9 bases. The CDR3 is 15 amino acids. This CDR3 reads CASSESSGSSYEQYF. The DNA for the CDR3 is TGCGCCAGCAGTGAGTCCTCAGGGAGCTCCTACGAGCAGTACTTC.

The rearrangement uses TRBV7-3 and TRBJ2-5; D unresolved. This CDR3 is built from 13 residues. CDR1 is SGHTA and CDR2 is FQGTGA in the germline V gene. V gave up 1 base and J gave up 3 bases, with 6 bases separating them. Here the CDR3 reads CASSLNWEETQYF. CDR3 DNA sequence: TGTGCCAGCAGCTTAAACTGGGAAGAGACCCAGTACTTC. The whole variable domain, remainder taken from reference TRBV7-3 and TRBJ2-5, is GAGVSQTPSNKVTEKGKYVELRCDPISGHTALYWYRQSLGQGPEFLIYFQGTGAADDSGLPNDRFFAVRPEGSVSTLKIQRTERGDSAVYLCASSLNWEETQYFGPGTRLLVL.

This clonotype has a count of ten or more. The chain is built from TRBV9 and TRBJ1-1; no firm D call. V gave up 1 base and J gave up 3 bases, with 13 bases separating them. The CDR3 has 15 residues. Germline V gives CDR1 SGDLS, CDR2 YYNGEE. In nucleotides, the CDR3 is TGTGCCAGCAGCGTATCCCCCACCCAGGACACTGAAGCTTTCTTT. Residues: CASSVSPTQDTEAFF.

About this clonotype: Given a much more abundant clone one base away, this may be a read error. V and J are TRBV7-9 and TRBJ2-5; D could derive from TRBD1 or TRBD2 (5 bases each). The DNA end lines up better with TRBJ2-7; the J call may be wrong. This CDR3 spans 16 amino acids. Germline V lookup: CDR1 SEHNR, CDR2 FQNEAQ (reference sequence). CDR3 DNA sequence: TGTGCCAGCAGCTCCGAGGGATTTCAGGGCTCCTACGAGCAGTACTTC. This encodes CASSSEGFQGSYEQYF.

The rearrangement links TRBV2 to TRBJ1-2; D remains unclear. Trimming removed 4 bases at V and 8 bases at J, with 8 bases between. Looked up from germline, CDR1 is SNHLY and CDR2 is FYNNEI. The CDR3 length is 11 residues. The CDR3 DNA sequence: TGTGCCAGCAGTGCCGTAGGCGGCTACACCTTC. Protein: CASSAVGGYTF.

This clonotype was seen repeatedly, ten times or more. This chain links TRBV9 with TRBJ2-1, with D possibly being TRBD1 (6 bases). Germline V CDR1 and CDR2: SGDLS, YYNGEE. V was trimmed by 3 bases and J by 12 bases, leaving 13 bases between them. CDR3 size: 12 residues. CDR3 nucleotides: TGTGCCAGCAGCGGGCTCAGACAGGTGCAGTTCTTC. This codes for CASSGLRQVQFF.